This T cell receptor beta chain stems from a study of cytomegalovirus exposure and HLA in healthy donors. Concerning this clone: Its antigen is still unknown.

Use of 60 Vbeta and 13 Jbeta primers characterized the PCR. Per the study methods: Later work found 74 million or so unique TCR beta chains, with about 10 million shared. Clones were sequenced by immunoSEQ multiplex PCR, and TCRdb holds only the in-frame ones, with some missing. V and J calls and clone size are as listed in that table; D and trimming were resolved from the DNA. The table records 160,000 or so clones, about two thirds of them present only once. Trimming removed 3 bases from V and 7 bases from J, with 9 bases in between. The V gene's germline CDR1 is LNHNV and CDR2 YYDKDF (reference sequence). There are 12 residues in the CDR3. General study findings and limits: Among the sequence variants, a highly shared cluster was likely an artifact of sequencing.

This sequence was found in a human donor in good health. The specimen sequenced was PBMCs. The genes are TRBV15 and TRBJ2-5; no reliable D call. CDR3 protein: CATSRAPGTQYF. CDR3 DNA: TGTGCCACCAGCAGGGCCCCGGGGACCCAGTACTTC.